This paragraph reports one T cell receptor (beta chain). The antigen remains unidentified. With V trimmed by 6 bases and J by 5 bases, 5 bases remained unmatched. This CDR3 contains 13 residues. The germline CDR1 and CDR2 sequences are WSHSY and SAAADI. This entry comes from a study of cytomegalovirus exposure and HLA in healthy donors. Study details: As released early, the data held 65 million to 90 million unique TCRs from HLA-typed donors.

The PCR contained 60 Vbeta and 13 Jbeta primers. Assay: immunoSEQ multiplex PCR; the TCRdb copy retains only in-frame clones and omits some. The repertoire holds around 220,000 clones, with over 65% as singletons. Points from the study as a whole: The study labeled fewer than 200 TCR beta chains cytomegalovirus-associated.

The sequence was collected from a man aged 35 to 55 in good health and CMV-seronegative. The chain uses TRBV10-2 and TRBJ1-1, with 8 positions matching TRBD1. The specimen sequenced was PBMCs. The DNA of the CDR3 is TGCGCCAGCAGACAGGGGGAGCGGACTGAAGCTTTCTTT. Translated: CASRQGERTEAFF.